This T cell receptor (beta chain) is drawn from a study of shared clonotypes between healthy human individuals. General study points: Of the naive CD4 clonotypes, 4% to 5% were shared across a few donors.

CDR3 size: 15 residues. The ends lost 0 bases at V and 6 bases at J; junction bases unmatched: 9. CDR1 SGHRS and CDR2 YFSETQ come from the germline V gene. The protocol was immunoSEQ multiplex PCR, while the TCRdb copy is restricted to in-frame clones and leaves out a portion. The sample carries approximately 2.5 million clones, approximately 94% recorded once. On this clone itself: Its matching antigen is unknown. Additional DNA sequences in this sample encode the identical CDR3.

This TCR was recovered from a man younger than 35 in good health. This chain uses TRBV5-1 with TRBJ2-7, with 7 bases fitting TRBD1. Sequencing was carried out using naive CD4+ T cells sorted from blood. Specified subset: CD45RA+ positively selected. In nucleotides, the CDR3 is TGCGCCAGCAGCTTGGAGGGAAGGGGGCTCGGCGAGCAGTACTTC. It translates to CASSLEGRGLGEQYF.